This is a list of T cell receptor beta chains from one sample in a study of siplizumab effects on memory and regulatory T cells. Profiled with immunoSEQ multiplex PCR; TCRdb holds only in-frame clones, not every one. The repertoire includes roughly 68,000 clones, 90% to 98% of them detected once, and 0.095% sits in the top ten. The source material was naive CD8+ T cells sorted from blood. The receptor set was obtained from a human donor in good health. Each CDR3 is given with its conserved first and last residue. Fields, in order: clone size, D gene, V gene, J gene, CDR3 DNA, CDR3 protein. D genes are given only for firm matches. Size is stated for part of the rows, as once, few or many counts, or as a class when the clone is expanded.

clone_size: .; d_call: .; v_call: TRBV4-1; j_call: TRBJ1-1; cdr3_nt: TGCGCCAGCAGCCTCCCAGGAGGAGGCACTGAAGCTTTCTTT; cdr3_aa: CASSLPGGGTEAFF
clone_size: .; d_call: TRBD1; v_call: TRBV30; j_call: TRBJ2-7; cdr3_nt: TGTGCCTGGGACAGGGGTTCCTACGAGCAGTACTTC; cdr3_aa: CAWDRGSYEQYF
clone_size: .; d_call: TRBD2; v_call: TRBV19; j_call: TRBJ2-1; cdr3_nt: TGTGCCAGTAGTCTCCGACTAGCGGGGACATCCTACAATGAGCAGTTCTTC; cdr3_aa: CASSLRLAGTSYNEQFF
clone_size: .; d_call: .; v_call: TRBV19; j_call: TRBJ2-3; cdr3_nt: TGTGCCAGTACTACCGCCGGGGGCCGATTCGCAGATACGCAGTATTTT; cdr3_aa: CASTTAGGRFADTQYF
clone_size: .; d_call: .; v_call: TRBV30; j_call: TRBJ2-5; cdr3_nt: TGTGCCTGGAGTGTACCAGACAGGAGGGAGACCCAGTACTTC; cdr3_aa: CAWSVPDRRETQYF
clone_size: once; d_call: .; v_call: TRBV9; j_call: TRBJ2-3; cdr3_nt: TGTGCCAGCAGCGAGGCTAGCGAGGCGAGCACAGATACGCAGTATTTT; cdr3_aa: CASSEASEASTDTQYF
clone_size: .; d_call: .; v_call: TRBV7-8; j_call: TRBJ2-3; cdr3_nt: TGTGCCAGCAGCTTGAAGATTAAAACAGATACGCAGTATTTT; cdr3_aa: CASSLKIKTDTQYF
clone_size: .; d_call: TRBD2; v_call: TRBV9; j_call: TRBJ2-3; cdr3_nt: TGTGCCAGCAGCGATAGCGGGGGGGCAGATACGCAGTATTTT; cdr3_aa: CASSDSGGADTQYF
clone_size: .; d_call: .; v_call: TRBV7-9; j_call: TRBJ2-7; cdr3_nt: TGTGCCAGCAGCGGGCAGACCTACGAGCAGTACTTC; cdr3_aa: CASSGQTYEQYF
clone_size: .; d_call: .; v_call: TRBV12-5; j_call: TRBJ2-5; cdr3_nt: TGTGCTAGTGGTTTGGTGGTCCTTTCGGGGACCGGGGAGACCCAGTACTTC; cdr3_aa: CASGLVVLSGTGETQYF
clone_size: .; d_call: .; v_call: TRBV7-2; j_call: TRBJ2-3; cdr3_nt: TGTGCCAGCAGCTTAGTAGGGGGCACAGATACGCAGTATTTT; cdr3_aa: CASSLVGGTDTQYF
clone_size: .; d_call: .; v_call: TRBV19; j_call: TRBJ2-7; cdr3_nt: TGTGCCAGTAGTCCCGGACAGTACGAGCAGTACTTC; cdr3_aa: CASSPGQYEQYF
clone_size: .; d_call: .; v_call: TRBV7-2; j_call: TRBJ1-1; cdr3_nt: TGTGCCAGCAGCCCCCCGGGGAGGACTGAAGCTTTCTTT; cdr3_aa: CASSPPGRTEAFF
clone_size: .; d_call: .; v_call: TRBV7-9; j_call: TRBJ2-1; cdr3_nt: TGTGCCAGCAGCCATAGGGGCGGGGAGGGGGTGGACTACAATGAGCAGTTCTTC; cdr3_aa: CASSHRGGEGVDYNEQFF
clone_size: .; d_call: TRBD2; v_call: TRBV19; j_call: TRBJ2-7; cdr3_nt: TGTGCCAGTAGTATAGCCCGCGGGGGGGGCTACGAGCAGTACTTC; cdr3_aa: CASSIARGGGYEQYF
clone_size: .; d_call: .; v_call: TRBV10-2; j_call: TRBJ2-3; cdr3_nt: TGCGCCAGCAGTGAAGGTAGCGGCACAGATACGCAGTATTTT; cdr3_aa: CASSEGSGTDTQYF
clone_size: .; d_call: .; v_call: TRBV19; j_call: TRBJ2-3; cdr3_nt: TGTGCCAGTAGTGCGGCAAGCACAGATACGCAGTATTTT; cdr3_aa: CASSAASTDTQYF
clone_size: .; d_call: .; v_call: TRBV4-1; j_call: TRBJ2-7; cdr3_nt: TGCGCCAGCAGCTATTTACAGGGATCCCACGAGCAGTACTTC; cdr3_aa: CASSYLQGSHEQYF
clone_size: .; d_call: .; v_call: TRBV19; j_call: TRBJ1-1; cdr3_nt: TGTGCCACCGATGGACAGCGGGGTGCTGAAGCTTTCTTT; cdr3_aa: CATDGQRGAEAFF
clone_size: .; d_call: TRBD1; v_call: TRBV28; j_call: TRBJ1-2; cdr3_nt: TGTGCCAGCACTCGTGAGGGGGCCTATGGCTACACCTTC; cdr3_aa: CASTREGAYGYTF
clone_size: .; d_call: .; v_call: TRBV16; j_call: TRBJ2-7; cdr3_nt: TGTGCCAGCAGCCGGGGGATCTCCTACGAGCAGTACTTC; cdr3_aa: CASSRGISYEQYF
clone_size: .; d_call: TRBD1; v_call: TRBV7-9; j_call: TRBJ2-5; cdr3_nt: TGTGCCAGCAGCTCGGGGCCGCACAGGGGCCGGATGGAGACCCAGTACTTC; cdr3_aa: CASSSGPHRGRMETQYF
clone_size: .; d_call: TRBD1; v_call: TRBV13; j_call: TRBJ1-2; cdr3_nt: TGTGCCAGCAGCCCACGGGACAGCGGCTTTTCTAACTATGGCTACACCTTC; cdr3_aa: CASSPRDSGFSNYGYTF
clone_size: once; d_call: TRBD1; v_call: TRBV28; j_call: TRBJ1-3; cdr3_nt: TGTGCCAGCAGTCCTCCGGGACAGGGGGCTGGAAACACCATATATTTT; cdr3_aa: CASSPPGQGAGNTIYF
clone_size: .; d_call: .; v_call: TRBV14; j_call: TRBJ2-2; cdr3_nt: TGTGCCAGCAGCCAAGAAGTAGTCCCAAGAGGGACCGGGGAGCTGTTTTTT; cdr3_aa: CASSQEVVPRGTGELFF
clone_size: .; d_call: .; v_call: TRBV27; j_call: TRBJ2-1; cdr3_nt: TGTGCCAGCAGTGCGAGCAGGGATGAGCAGTTCTTC; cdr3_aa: CASSASRDEQFF
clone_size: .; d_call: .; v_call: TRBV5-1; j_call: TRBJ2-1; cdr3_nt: TGCGCCAGCAGCATTACCGGGACAGAGCAGTTCTTC; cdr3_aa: CASSITGTEQFF
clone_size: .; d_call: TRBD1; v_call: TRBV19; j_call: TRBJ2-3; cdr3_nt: TGTGCCACCGCCGGGACAGGGGGCGGCACAGATACGCAGTATTTT; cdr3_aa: CATAGTGGGTDTQYF
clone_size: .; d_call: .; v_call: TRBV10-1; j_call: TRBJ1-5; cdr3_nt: TGCGCCAGCATCCAGGGTAGCAATCAGCCCCAGCATTTT; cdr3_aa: CASIQGSNQPQHF
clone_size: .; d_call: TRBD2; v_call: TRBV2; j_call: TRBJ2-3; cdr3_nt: TGTGCCAGCAGTGAGAGCCTAGCGGGGGTAATCACAGATACGCAGTATTTT; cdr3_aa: CASSESLAGVITDTQYF
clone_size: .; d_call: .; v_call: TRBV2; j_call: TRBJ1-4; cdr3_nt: TGTGCCAGCAGTGATGGGAGAGCAACTAATGAAAAACTGTTTTTT; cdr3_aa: CASSDGRATNEKLFF
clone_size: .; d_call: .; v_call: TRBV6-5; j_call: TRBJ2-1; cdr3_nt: TGTGCCAGCAGTTACGGGGTATCCTACAATGAGCAGTTCTTC; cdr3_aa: CASSYGVSYNEQFF
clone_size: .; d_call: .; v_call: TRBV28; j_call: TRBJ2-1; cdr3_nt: TGTGCCAGCAGTCGAGGGGGCTCCTACAATGAGCAGTTCTTC; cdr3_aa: CASSRGGSYNEQFF
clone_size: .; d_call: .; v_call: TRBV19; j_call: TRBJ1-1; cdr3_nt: TGTGCCAGTAGTGTCGGATTAACTGAAGCTTTCTTT; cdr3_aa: CASSVGLTEAFF
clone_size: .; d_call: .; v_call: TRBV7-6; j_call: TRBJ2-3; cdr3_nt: TGTGCCAGCAGCTTGGGCGGGGGCCGCACAGATACGCAGTATTTT; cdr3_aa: CASSLGGGRTDTQYF
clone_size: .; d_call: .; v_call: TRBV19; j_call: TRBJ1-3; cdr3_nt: TGTGCCAGTAGCCTTTCGGGGGCTGGAAACACCATATATTTT; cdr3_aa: CASSLSGAGNTIYF
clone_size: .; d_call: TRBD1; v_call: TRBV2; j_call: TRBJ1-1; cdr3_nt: TGTGCCATCAGGGGGCGCGGCACTGAAGCTTTCTTT; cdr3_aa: CAIRGRGTEAFF
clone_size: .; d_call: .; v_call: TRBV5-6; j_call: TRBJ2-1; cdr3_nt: TGTGCCAGCAGCTTGGACAGGGACTACAATGAGCAGTTCTTC; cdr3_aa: CASSLDRDYNEQFF
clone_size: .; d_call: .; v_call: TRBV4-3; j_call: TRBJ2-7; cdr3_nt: TGCGCCAGCAGCCAAGATAGGGTCGGGGGCTACGAGCAGTACTTC; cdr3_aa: CASSQDRVGGYEQYF
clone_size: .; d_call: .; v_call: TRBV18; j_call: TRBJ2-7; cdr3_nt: TGTGCCAGCTCACCGGGAACTCTTACTTCCACCTACGAGCAGTACTTC; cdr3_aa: CASSPGTLTSTYEQYF
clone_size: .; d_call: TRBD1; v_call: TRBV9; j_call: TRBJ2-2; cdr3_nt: TGTGCCAGCAGCGGAACAACAGGGGCTAACACCGGGGAGCTGTTTTTT; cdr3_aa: CASSGTTGANTGELFF
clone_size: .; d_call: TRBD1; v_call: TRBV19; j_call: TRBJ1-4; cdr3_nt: TGTGCCAGTAACCCGACAGGGGTTAAGGAAAAACTGTTTTTT; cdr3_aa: CASNPTGVKEKLFF
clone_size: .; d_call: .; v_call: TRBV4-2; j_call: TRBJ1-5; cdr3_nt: TGTGCCAGCAGCCCCTACGGGGAGCCGAATCAGCCCCAGCATTTT; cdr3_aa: CASSPYGEPNQPQHF
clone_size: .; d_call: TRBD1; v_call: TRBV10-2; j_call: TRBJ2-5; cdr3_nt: TGCGCCAGCAGAGATCCTGGGACAGGGGAAACCGCAGAGACCCAGTACTTC; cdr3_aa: CASRDPGTGETAETQYF
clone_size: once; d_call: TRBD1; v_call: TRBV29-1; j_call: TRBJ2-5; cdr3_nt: TGCAGCGTTGAAATGGACAGGGGAGAGACCCAGTACTTC; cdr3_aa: CSVEMDRGETQYF
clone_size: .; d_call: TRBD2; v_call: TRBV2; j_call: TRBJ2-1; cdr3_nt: TGTGCCAGCAGGGAGACTAGCAATACCTACAATGAGCAGTTCTTC; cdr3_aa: CASRETSNTYNEQFF
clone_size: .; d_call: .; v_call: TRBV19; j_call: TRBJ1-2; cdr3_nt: TGTGCCAGTAGAGGGACAAGAGCTAACTATGGCTACACCTTC; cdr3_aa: CASRGTRANYGYTF
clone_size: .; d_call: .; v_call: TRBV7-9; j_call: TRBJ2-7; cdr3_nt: TGTGCCAGCAGCTTAGTCGGGGGTGACGAGCAGTACTTC; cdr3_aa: CASSLVGGDEQYF
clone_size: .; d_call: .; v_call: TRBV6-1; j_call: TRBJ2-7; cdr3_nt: TGTGCCAGCAGGAACGGGTACGAGCAGTACTTC; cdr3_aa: CASRNGYEQYF
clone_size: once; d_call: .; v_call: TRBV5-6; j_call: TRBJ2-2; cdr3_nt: TGTGCCAGCAGCGTCGGGTACACTTTAGGGATCGGGGAGCTGTTTTTT; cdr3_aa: CASSVGYTLGIGELFF
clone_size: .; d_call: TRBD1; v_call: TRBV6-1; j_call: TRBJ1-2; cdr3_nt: TGTGCCAGCAGTCCGGATGGGACAGGGCTCTATGGCTACACCTTC; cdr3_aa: CASSPDGTGLYGYTF
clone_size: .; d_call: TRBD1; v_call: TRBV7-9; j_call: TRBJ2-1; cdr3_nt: TGTGCCAGCAGCTTAATTTTGGGACAGGGAACATCATATGAGCAGTTCTTC; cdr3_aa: CASSLILGQGTSYEQFF
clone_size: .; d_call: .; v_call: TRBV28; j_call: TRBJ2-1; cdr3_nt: TGTGCCAGCATATCACACGGGAGCTCCTACAATGAGCAGTTCTTC; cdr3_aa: CASISHGSSYNEQFF